This T cell receptor beta chain was found in a study of T cells after yellow fever vaccination. Findings and caveats of the study: Some clonotypes were seen in both the CD4 and the CD8 compartments. These made up a small share and likely arose from convergent recombination. Post-booster repertoires contained most primary-vaccination clones again (about 95% CD4, around 88% CD8). The presence of abundant clonotypes contaminating from the bulk population was possible in FACS-sorted repertoires.

The CDR3 is 13 residues long. After removal of 7 bases from V and 2 bases from J, the junction contained 5 bases not matched to a gene. Germline assignment: CDR1 SGHNT and CDR2 YYREEE (reference sequence). One entry per CDR3 protein, called by TCRdb with MiXCR from the 5' RACE reads. This table holds about 360,000 distinct CDR3 sequences, roughly 6.2% found once. Comments on this clonotype: The antigen remains undetermined.

The source was PBMCs, collected 5 days after the yellow fever booster vaccination. The clonotype was recovered from a man aged 25 to 40 who received the YFV17D yellow fever vaccine. The rearrangement uses TRBV5-4 and TRBJ2-5; 7 positions match TRBD2. CDR3 in DNA: TGTGCCAGCTCCACTAGCGCACAAGAGACCCAGTACTTC. As protein: CASSTSAQETQYF.